One and the same sample provided the 5 T cell receptor beta chains below, sequenced in a study of metastatic and nonmetastatic thyroid tumors. TCRdb recomputed clones from the PCR reads via MiXCR. The sample has about 64,000 clones; roughly 15% are singletons. All patients reached thyroid surgery having received no treatment beforehand. The material sequenced was blood. The receptor source for this set is a male donor with papillary thyroid cancer or a benign thyroid nodule (not recorded which). Some clones in this sample may be carry-over from other donors' samples.

This clone was counted ten times or more. This chain connects TRBV30 to TRBJ2-2, with 7 bases identical to TRBD2. The CDR3 contains 12 residues. Germline lookup yields CDR1 GTSNPN and CDR2 SVGIG (reference sequence). The CDR3 here is CAGGGGTGELFF. For the CDR3, the DNA is TGTGCGGGGGGGGGTGGCACCGGGGAGCTGTTTTTT.

The chain joins TRBV6-1 to TRBJ2-7; no firm D call. The CDR3 loop spans 12 amino acids. CDR1 and CDR2 from the germline V gene are MNHNS and SASEGT. Trimming took off 7 bases at V and 4 bases at J, with 11 bases between the two ends. CDR3 sequence reads: CASIDYVYEQYV. The CDR3 DNA reads as TGTGCCAGCATTGATTACGTTTACGAGCAGTACGTC.

This clone occurred many times. The rearrangement uses TRBV9 and TRBJ1-1; perhaps TRBD1 as D (6 bases). The CDR3 loop spans 13 amino acids. CDR1 is SGDLS and CDR2 is YYNGEE in the germline V gene. Deletions cut 4 bases from V and 8 bases from J, with 15 bases between. The CDR3 is CASSSGGSGEAFF. The CDR3 coding sequence is TGTGCCAGCAGCTCCGGGGGCTCGGGGGAAGCTTTCTTT.

This clone was found many times. This may be a read error: a much more frequent sequence differs by one nucleotide. This chain links TRBV28 with TRBJ2-7, with D tentatively TRBD1 (6 bases). V was pared by 8 bases and J by 4 bases, with 15 bases between. The CDR3 has 13 amino acids. Germline V gene data show CDR1 as MDHEN and CDR2 as SYDVKM. The CDR3 spells CASEPGVVYEQYF. CDR3 bases: TGTGCCAGCGAACCAGGGGTTGTGTACGAGCAGTACTTC.

This clone came up many times. This sequence joins TRBV9 and TRBJ2-1; weak D call: TRBD2 (6 bases). Looked up from germline, CDR1 is SGDLS and CDR2 is YYNGEE. This CDR3 has 15 amino acids. Trimming shortened V by 0 bases and J by 3 bases, and 10 bases separated the two germline ends. CDR3 in amino acids: CASSVAGGLYNEQFF. In nucleotides, the CDR3 is TGTGCCAGCAGCGTAGCCGGGGGACTCTACAATGAGCAGTTCTTC.